The 11 T cell receptor beta chains in this list originate from one sample, sequenced in a study of T cells in Graves' hyperthyroidism and ophthalmopathy. Template material for amplifying TCR beta CDR3 regions consisted of RNA transcripts. First-round RT-PCR with HTBI primers amplified the TCR CDR3 region. In TCRdb, the multiplex PCR reads were re-called with MiXCR into one record per CDR3 protein. Among fewer than 750,000 distinct CDR3 sequences listed, approximately 44% were seen once. What was sequenced was peripheral blood or thyroid tissue (not recorded which). Receptors were obtained from a woman aged 18-29 years with Graves' hyperthyroidism.

This clonotype is a singleton in its sample. Since a much larger clone is just one base distant, this may be a read error. The CDR3 spells CASSYSLQGRETQYF. The DNA of the CDR3 is TGTGCCAGCAGTTACTCGCTCCAGGGTCGGGAGACCCAGTACTTC. The rearrangement links TRBV25-1 to TRBJ2-5; D perhaps matches TRBD1 (5 bases). Trimming removed 5 bases from V and 5 bases from J, with 18 bases in between. The CDR3 covers 15 residues. Germline CDR1 reads MGHDK; CDR2 reads SYGVNS.

This clonotype has a handful of counts. This chain links TRBV27 with TRBJ2-5; unclear D gene. There are 11 residues in the CDR3. V lost 4 bases to trimming and J lost 8 bases, with 8 bases between them. Germline CDR1 MNHEY, CDR2 SMNVEV (reference sequence). CDR3 coding DNA: TGTGCCAGCAGTTCCTCCGGTACCCAGTACTTC. Amino acid sequence: CASSSSGTQYF.

The V gene is TRBV2, the J gene TRBJ2-2; tentative D call: TRBD2 (6 bases). The V end was cut by 6 bases, the J end by 1 base, with 15 bases between. The CDR3 loop spans 16 amino acids. CDR1 and CDR2 from the germline V gene are SNHLY and FYNNEI. CDR3 residues: CASSGPGDRNTGELFF. CDR3 DNA: TGTGCCAGCAGCGGACCGGGAGATCGGAACACCGGGGAGCTGTTTTTT.

Comment on this clonotype: Germline and junction disagree at one end, which may indicate a read error. The chain links TRBV5-5 to TRBJ1-4; TRBD1 is a possible D gene (5 bases). The CDR3 covers 15 residues. Germline values: CDR1 SGHKS, CDR2 YYEKEE (reference sequence). This CDR3 is CANSEAYSEGEKLFF. For the CDR3, the DNA is TGTGCCAACAGCGAGGCTTACTCCGAGGGGGAAAAACTGTTTTTT.

The chain uses TRBV12-3 or TRBV12-4 and TRBJ2-5; D might be TRBD1 (6 bases). V lost 3 bases and J lost 9, with 17 bases in between. This CDR3 contains 14 residues. CDR3 bases: TGTGCCAGCAGTTTCGGCAGGGGAACTCAGCCCCAGTACTTC. Its protein is CASSFGRGTQPQYF.

This clonotype was recorded at least ten times. This chain connects TRBV2 to TRBJ1-1; 7 bases map to TRBD1. The ends lost 5 bases at V and 6 bases at J; junction bases unmatched: 3. Germline values: CDR1 SNHLY, CDR2 FYNNEI. This CDR3 contains 12 residues. CDR3 protein: CASSKTGSEAFF. The CDR3 coding sequence is TGTGCCAGCAGTAAGACAGGGTCTGAAGCTTTCTTT.

This chain joins TRBV7-2 and TRBJ2-5, with 10 bases matching TRBD1. J was trimmed by 5 bases and V by 3 bases; bases with no gene match: 12. Germline V gives CDR1 SGHTA, CDR2 FQGNSA. The CDR3 runs 17 residues. The CDR3 region is CASSFTRTGGPEETQYF. CDR3 nucleotide sequence: TGTGCCAGCAGCTTCACCCGGACAGGGGGGCCTGAGGAGACCCAGTACTTC.

The gene calls are TRBV29-1 and TRBJ1-1; 9 positions match TRBD1. Per germline, CDR1 SQVTM and CDR2 ANQGSEA. V trimming: 8 bases; J trimming: 3 bases; junction bases outside the gene matches: 4. The CDR3 is 12 residues long. CDR3 coding DNA: TGCAGCTGGACAGGGGAGGACACTGAAGCTTTCTTT. This translates into CSWTGEDTEAFF.

This clonotype has ten or more counts. This chain joins TRBV27 and TRBJ1-2, with TRBD1 matching 10 bases. V lost 5 bases and J lost 6; bases outside the gene matches: 6. The CDR3 extends over 14 amino acids. Per the germline V gene, CDR1 is MNHEY and CDR2 is SMNVEV (reference sequence). The CDR3 DNA follows: TGTGCCAGCAGTCGCCGGGGACAGGGGAATGGCTACACCTTC. Translating gives CASSRRGQGNGYTF.

The V and J genes are TRBV7-8 and TRBJ2-7; TRBD1 aligns across 9 bases. The junction had 5 bases not matched to a gene; V was cut back by 5 bases and J by 6 bases. Germline V gives CDR1 SGHVS, CDR2 FQNEAQ. The CDR3 consists of 13 residues. In nucleotides, the CDR3 is TGTGCCAGCAGCCCGAGGGACAGGGCCGAGCAGTACTTC. It translates to CASSPRDRAEQYF.

This clonotype was seen a handful of times. This chain uses TRBV18 with TRBJ1-4; no definite D call. The germline V gene has CDR1 KGHSH and CDR2 LQKENI. Trimming cost V 1 base and J 5 bases, with 5 bases left between them. This CDR3 is built from 13 residues. The CDR3 region has the DNA TGTGCCAGCTCACCACGAGGGAATGAAAAACTGTTTTTT. Its translation: CASSPRGNEKLFF.